The 16 T cell receptor beta chains below were found in one sample sequenced in a study of post-analysis software for immune sequencing data. Study-level results: TRBV segments more frequent in patients than in controls numbered roughly 5 and included TRBV5-6, TRBV5-1 and TRBV20-1.

Their cognate antigens are unknown. Tagging with unique molecular identifiers was a feature of the TCR beta cDNA libraries. TCRdb independently ran MiXCR on the PCR reads; one entry per CDR3 protein. In the table there are roughly 170,000 distinct CDR3 sequences, approximately 28% of which are singletons. What was sequenced was blood. The receptors were gathered from a girl aged 10 to 17 with multiple sclerosis.

This clonotype has just a few counts. The chain is built from TRBV20-1 and TRBJ1-6; TRBD1 is a possible D gene (5 bases). Germline values: CDR1 DFQATT, CDR2 SNEGSKA (reference sequence). The CDR3 runs 15 residues. V dropped 5 bases and J dropped 6 bases, with 17 bases sitting between them. This chain's CDR3 is CSARRDGLTNSPLHF. CDR3 DNA sequence: TGCAGTGCTCGCCGGGACGGGCTCACTAATTCACCCCTCCACTTT.

This clonotype was recorded only once. A much larger clone sits a single nucleotide away, making a read error possible. The gene calls are TRBV19 and TRBJ2-1; TRBD2 agrees at 11 bases. Germline-derived CDR1 and CDR2 are LNHDA and SQIVND (reference sequence). V was pared by 4 bases and J by 5 bases, with 4 bases of the junction left unmatched. CDR3 size: 15 residues. This CDR3 is CASSKTSGTHNEQFF. The CDR3 DNA is TGTGCCAGTAGTAAGACTAGCGGGACGCACAATGAGCAGTTCTTC.

This clonotype was seen only a few times. V gene TRBV5-6 combines with J gene TRBJ1-6; no clear D gene. The CDR3 runs 16 residues. Between the trimmed V and J ends, which lost 1 base and 0 bases, there was a span of 8 bases. From germline, CDR1 is SGHDT and CDR2 YYEEEE. Here the CDR3 reads CASSLLAGSYNSPLHF. The CDR3 coding sequence is TGTGCCAGCAGCTTGTTGGCAGGCTCCTATAATTCACCCCTCCACTTT.

This clonotype was recorded at least ten times. The V and J genes are TRBV29-1 and TRBJ2-7; D gene uncertain. Germline CDR1 SQVTM, CDR2 ANQGSEA. This CDR3 contains 13 residues. With 3 bases removed from V and 2 bases from J, the gap between germline ends came to 11 bases. The CDR3 reads CSVDTGTPYEQYF. CDR3 in DNA: TGCAGCGTTGATACCGGTACCCCCTACGAGCAGTACTTC.

This clonotype was seen at least ten times. V gene TRBV28 combines with J gene TRBJ2-7; D gene uncertain. V was pared by 1 base and J by 2 bases, with 9 bases between. From germline, CDR1 is MDHEN and CDR2 SYDVKM. The CDR3 extends over 14 amino acids. The CDR3 protein is CASSLYRSTYEQYF. DNA of the CDR3: TGTGCCAGCAGTTTATACCGCAGCACCTACGAGCAGTACTTC.

The chain combines TRBV14 with TRBJ1-3; D is unresolved. The germline CDR1 and CDR2 sequences are SGHDN and FVKESK. This CDR3 contains 15 residues. The V end lost 4 bases, the J end lost 0 bases, and 10 bases lay between the germline ends. The CDR3 DNA reads TGTGCCAGCAGCCGGCGGGGATCCTCTGGAAACACCATATATTTT. This codes for CASSRRGSSGNTIYF.

This clonotype was seen a handful of times. The chain uses TRBV30 and TRBJ1-5, with D unclear. The CDR3 totals 13 residues. The germline V and J ends were trimmed by 3 bases and 3 bases, with 9 bases remaining between them. Germline CDR1 is GTSNPN and CDR2 is SVGIG (reference sequence). The CDR3 DNA reads TGTGCCTGGAGCAGGCAGGTCAATCAGCCCCAGCATTTT. It encodes CAWSRQVNQPQHF.

The table lists this clonotype with many counts. This chain joins TRBV29-1 and TRBJ1-2; D might be TRBD1 (5 bases). Trimming left V 6 bases short and J 8 bases short, with 19 bases between. The CDR3 totals 13 residues. Germline lookup yields CDR1 SQVTM and CDR2 ANQGSEA. The CDR3 nucleotides are TGCAGCGTCGGGGGTGAGGGGCTCTACGGCTACACCTTC. Its translation is CSVGGEGLYGYTF.

The chain employs TRBV7-3 and TRBJ1-1, with TRBD1 identical over 11 bases. The CDR3 covers 19 residues. Per the germline V gene, CDR1 is SGHTA and CDR2 is FQGTGA. The J segment lost 5 bases and the V segment lost 5 bases, leaving 19 bases of the junction unmatched. This chain's CDR3 is CASSIGLDRGHSEATEAFF. CDR3 DNA sequence: TGTGCCAGCAGCATTGGACTGGACAGGGGGCATAGTGAGGCTACTGAAGCTTTCTTT.

This clonotype was seen repeatedly, ten times or more. The chain is built from TRBV4-1 and TRBJ2-7; 10 bases match TRBD1. The CDR3 is made up of 18 amino acids. Germline V gives CDR1 MGHRA, CDR2 YSYEKL. J was trimmed by 0 bases and V by 0 bases; bases with no gene match: 8. The CDR3 nucleotides read TGCGCCAGCAGCCAAGACCAACAGTGGACAGGGGGCTCCTACGAGCAGTACTTC. Translating gives CASSQDQQWTGGSYEQYF.

As for this clonotype: A much larger clone lies a single base off, so this may be a read error. The rearrangement joins TRBV6-1 to TRBJ2-3, with 14 bases aligning to TRBD2. V shed 10 bases and J 8 bases; nucleotides not matched to a gene: 8. The CDR3 is 14 amino acids. Germline values: CDR1 MNHNS, CDR2 SASEGT. CDR3 sequence reads: CANSGTSGRSTQYF. CDR3 bases: TGTGCCAACAGCGGGACTAGCGGGAGAAGTACGCAGTATTTT.

J is TRBJ1-6 and V is TRBV12-3 or TRBV12-4, with D tentatively TRBD1 (6 bases). This CDR3 region has 15 residues. V was cut by 2 bases and J by 7 bases, with 12 bases left in between. CDR3 bases: TGTGCCAGCAGTTTATTGGGGGGCTCGAATTCACCCCTCCACTTT. As protein: CASSLLGGSNSPLHF.

In the case of this clonotype: This sequence may be a read error, since a much larger clone differs from it by one base. The chain is built from TRBV29-1 and TRBJ2-4, with 12 positions matching TRBD2. V lost 7 bases and J lost 13; bases outside the gene matches: 23. CDR3 length: 17 residues. Germline V lookup: CDR1 SQVTM, CDR2 ANQGSEA. The CDR3 loop is CSALLWTSGTRNNEQYF. The CDR3 DNA is TGCAGCGCCCTACTTTGGACTAGCGGGACGCGCAACAATGAGCAGTACTTC.

This clonotype was observed at least ten times. The V call is TRBV5-1, the J call TRBJ2-3; D is unresolved. There are 12 residues in the CDR3. The V end lost 0 bases, the J end lost 10 bases, and 9 bases lay between the germline ends. The germline V gene encodes CDR1 SGHRS and CDR2 YFSETQ. CDR3 bases: TGCGCCAGCAGCTTGGGGCAGGCCGCGCAGTATTTT. Protein: CASSLGQAAQYF. Complete variable domain (other parts from reference TRBV5-1 and TRBJ2-3): KAGVTQTPRYLIKTRGQQVTLSCSPISGHRSVSWYQQTPGQGLQFLFEYFSETQRNKGNFPGRFSGRQFSNSRSEMNVSTLELGDSALYLCASSLGQAAQYFGPGTRLTVL.

Remarks on this clonotype: This may arise from a read error, as a much more abundant clone is one base away. This sequence joins TRBV7-2 and TRBJ2-1; D possibly corresponds to TRBD2 (5 bases). The ends were cut back, 4 bases at V and 0 bases at J, with 16 bases in the middle. CDR1 is SGHTA, CDR2 FQGNSA, per germline. This CDR3 contains 17 residues. CDR3 in amino acids: CASSSPERETSYNEQFF. The CDR3 region has the DNA TGTGCCAGCAGCTCCCCCGAACGGGAAACCTCCTACAATGAGCAGTTCTTC.

A remark on this clonotype: Just one base apart from a much larger clone, this may be a read error. The chain couples TRBV7-9 to TRBJ1-2, with D possibly matching TRBD1 (6 bases). CDR1 and CDR2 from the germline V gene are SEHNR and FQNEAQ (reference sequence). CDR3 length: 16 amino acids. CDR3: CASGLSITSDSYGYTF. The CDR3 nucleotides are TGTGCCAGCGGCTTGTCCATCACTTCGGACAGCTATGGCTACACCTTC.